This T cell receptor (beta chain) was found in a study of shared clonotypes between healthy human individuals (dated by TCRdb to 2018 to 2020). Notes on the research overall: The cohort comprised two women and a few men aged 18 to 49 years. To increase sequencing depth and limit assay-specific biases, different laboratories used diverse techniques to prepare libraries and sequence TCR repertoires. Per donor, leukapheresis produced somewhere between about 0.94 and 9.5 billion PBMCs. To estimate repertoire size and how much clonotypes are shared between individuals, the study performed deep sequencing of blood TCR repertoires from a few healthy adults. Study-wide conclusions, independent of this receptor: Because the study included a small number of donors, the genetic and exposure-history diversity represented was limited. Based on pairwise subsampling, the degree of clonotype sharing among donors was expected to be affected by sequencing depth. Sampling was restricted to blood, and TCR repertoires in tissue are likely to differ from TCR repertoires in blood.

The donors were healthy, HIV-negative adults with no recently reported acute infections or vaccinations. Every donor was a Caucasian adult living in Nashville, Tennessee, USA. In the unsorted samples, 90 million or so PBMCs were counted, and genomic DNA was extracted using the QIAamp DNA Blood Mini kit. Blood was obtained by leukapheresis, after which PBMCs were separated by Ficoll-Histopaque density gradient centrifugation and cryopreserved in liquid nitrogen vapor phase. Using the deep immunoSEQ assay, TCR CDR3 regions were amplified from genomic DNA by multiplex PCR. For each cell subset, the extracted genomic DNA was distributed evenly across all wells of several immunoSEQ 96-well plates, and each plate served as one replicate. For unsorted PBMC, around 330 ng genomic DNA, equal to approximately 30,000 T cell genomes, was loaded into each replicate PCR. Ten immunoSEQ deep assay plates were used to sequence the unsorted PBMC genomic DNA. Purified libraries were quantified with a Qubit 3.0 fluorometer, sized on a Bioanalyzer 2100, and re-quantified with the KAPA Library Quantification kit. Each immunoSEQ 96-well plate was sequenced on its own single-read 150-cycle Illumina NextSeq 550 flow cell. Under the source paper's analysis protocol: Because only junctional sequences without quality scores were contained in the immunoSEQ output, filtering matching that applied to full-length reads could not be performed. Sequences were annotated with PyIR, a Python wrapper for IgBLAST v1.9, and V/J genes and CDR3 were assigned using IMGT germline references. Reads were filtered out if the reads had weak V/J assignments (E-value above 1e-6), no CDR3, stop codons, out-of-frame junctions, or ambiguous translated residues. V3J clonotypes were defined by identical inferred V gene, J gene, and CDR3 amino acid sequence. The percentage overlap between two repertoires was calculated by dividing the number of shared unique clonotypes by the size of the smaller repertoire. Richness of each repertoire was evaluated using RTK rarefaction, the Chao1 estimator, and Recon v2.1 estimates of unobserved clonotypes. As stored in TCRdb, this immuneACCESS dataset retains in-frame rearrangements with V and J assigned. A fraction of the clones does not appear; measured against another copy, unresolved V genes explain less than half of the discrepancy, and the remainder lacks a known reason. V, J and clone size are taken as reported in that table, and D and trimming were inferred from the DNA itself. The sample yields 400,000 to 550,000 clones; 79% were counted once. Approximately 12% of the sample is held by the ten biggest clonotypes.

Its CDR3 holds 18 amino acids, cysteine through phenylalanine. The kept DNA is CDR3 alone, 54 bases in frame from the first base. Trimming removed 2 bases from V and 0 bases from J; the gene matches leave 9 bases unexplained. As encoded in the germline V gene, CDR1 is SGHVS while CDR2 is FQNEAQ. Concerning this clone: Its antigen target is currently unknown. No clone much larger than this one lies a single base away; base qualities are absent.

The sequenced sample consisted of PBMCs. The clonotype comes from a woman between 40 and 50 years old in good health. Some clones in this sample may be carry-over from other donors' samples. The V and J genes are TRBV7-8 and TRBJ2-1; TRBD2 agrees with 8 junctional bases. The CDR3 protein sequence reads: CASSLFSGGVSSYNEQFF. The DNA sequence reads TGTGCCAGCAGCTTATTTTCGGGAGGGGTTAGCTCCTACAATGAGCAGTTCTTC.